This T cell receptor (beta chain) was profiled in a study of graft-versus-host responses after intestinal transplantation. Sequencing was performed with immunoSEQ multiplex PCR; in TCRdb, only in-frame clones are kept and a portion is missing. This repertoire shows about 25,000 clones, approximately 93% found once; its top ten account for 0.4% to 0.65%. From germline, CDR1 is SGHDT and CDR2 YYEEEE. J gave up 5 bases and V 4 bases, and 5 bases lay outside the gene matches. There are 15 residues in the CDR3. Study-wide points: Recipient marrow held GvH clones, some first seen in ileum or blood. Early post-transplant falls in HvG clones accompanied the peak levels of circulating GvH clones.

Notes on this clone: Its target is unknown.

The genes are TRBV5-6 and TRBJ2-7, with 14 nucleotides matching TRBD2. This sequence was found in a human patient who received an intestinal transplant, so some T cells may come from the graft donor. The source material was PBMCs, sampled 156 days after intestinal transplant. The CDR3 nucleotides read TGTGCCAGCAGCCGGGGACTAGCGGGAGTTCACGAGCAGTACTTC. This sequence encodes CASSRGLAGVHEQYF.